Sequencing of this T cell receptor beta chain was carried out in a study of breast tumors, draining lymph nodes, adjacent tissues. Study results and limitations: Tumor TCR diversity was below lymph nodes but above nontumor tissue. Tumor T cell lymph node origin was a supported hypothesis, not proven. Compared with basal-like, luminal-like tumors shared significantly more repertoire with nontumor tissue. Findings are consistent with lymph node origin and intratumoral expansion of most tumor T cells.

Axillary draining lymph nodes of breast cancer patients supplied the node samples. This clonotype was found a few times. What it recognizes is unknown. This CDR3 contains 15 residues. V shed 0 bases and J 4 bases; nucleotides not matched to a gene: 6. Germline CDR1 reads SGHKS; CDR2 reads YYEKEE (reference sequence). From the multiplex PCR reads, TCRdb called clonotypes with MiXCR, one entry per CDR3 protein. The sample lists over 70,000 distinct CDR3 sequences, more than 25% occurring once. What was sequenced was axillary lymph node tissue. This clonotype was obtained from a female donor with breast cancer. Some clones in this sample may be carry-over from other donors' samples. The chain couples TRBV5-5 to TRBJ1-1, with 7 bases matching TRBD1. This CDR3 reads CASSLEAGGLTEAFF. CDR3 DNA sequence: TGTGCCAGCAGCTTGGAGGCAGGGGGGCTCACTGAAGCTTTCTTT. The entire variable domain, with the rest obtained from reference TRBV5-5 and TRBJ1-1, is as follows: DAGVTQSPTHLIKTRGQQVTLRCSPISGHKSVSWYQQVLGQGPQFIFQYYEKEERGRGNFPDRFSARQFPNYSSELNVNALLLGDSALYLCASSLEAGGLTEAFFGQGTRLTVV.